Below, 7 T cell receptor beta chains from the same sample are listed, as sequenced in a study of shared clonotypes between healthy human individuals. Measured with immunoSEQ multiplex PCR; TCRdb has only the in-frame clones, and not every one. The sample lists approximately 2.1 million clones, 93% seen once, with roughly 0.36% in the top ten. Sample: naive CD4+ T cells from PBMCs. Regarding subset: CD45RA+ positively selected. Receptors originate from a man aged 18-30 years in good health. Some clones in this sample may be carry-over from other donors' samples.

The rearrangement uses TRBV28 and TRBJ1-5, with D unclear. The V end lost 6 bases, the J end lost 10 bases, and 13 bases lay between the germline ends. This CDR3 has 12 residues. Germline V CDR1 and CDR2: MDHEN, SYDVKM. The CDR3: CASRNVAGPQHF. CDR3 nucleotides: TGTGCCAGCAGAAACGTGGCCGGACCCCAGCATTTT.

The chain joins TRBV5-4 to TRBJ2-1; 10 positions agree with TRBD2. The CDR3 is 16 residues long. V was clipped by 4 bases and J by 7 bases; unmatched bases: 11. Germline V gene sequence: CDR1 SGHNT, CDR2 YYREEE (reference sequence). The CDR3: CASSPTSGRADNEQFF. Here the CDR3 DNA reads TGTGCCAGCAGCCCGACGAGCGGGAGGGCGGATAATGAGCAGTTCTTC.

The chain is built from TRBV28 and TRBJ1-1; D is undetermined. Between the trimmed V and J ends, which lost 6 bases and 0 bases, there was a span of 5 bases. The CDR3 has 12 amino acids. CDR1 and CDR2 from the germline V gene are MDHEN and SYDVKM. CDR3: CASRQMNTEAFF. The CDR3 region has the DNA TGTGCCAGCAGGCAAATGAACACTGAAGCTTTCTTT.

As concerns this clone: At the DNA level, this CDR3 is encoded by other sequences in the same sample as well. The chain combines TRBV25-1 with TRBJ1-2; weak D call: TRBD1 (5 bases). The CDR3 loop spans 11 amino acids. Germline values: CDR1 MGHDK, CDR2 SYGVNS. Trimming removed 5 bases from V and 5 bases from J, with 6 bases in between. The CDR3 spells CASSQGYGYTF. Written as DNA, the CDR3 is TGTGCCAGCAGTCAGGGATATGGCTACACCTTC.

The chain carries TRBV6-7 and TRBJ2-5, with 9 positions matching TRBD2. TRBV6-7 is noted as an ORF with a role that remains uncertain. The CDR3 runs 14 residues. Trimming cost V 8 bases and J 5 bases; bases outside gene matches: 9. In DNA, the CDR3 is TGTGCCAGCGACCCTCTAGCGGGATATGAGACCCAGTACTTC. Encoded protein: CASDPLAGYETQYF.

The V and J genes are TRBV9 and TRBJ2-4, with D possibly matching TRBD1 (6 bases). Germline loops: CDR1 SGDLS, CDR2 YYNGEE. The CDR3 is 16 amino acids. Trimming took off 3 bases at V and 0 bases at J, with 13 bases between the two ends. The CDR3, as DNA: TGTGCCAGCAGCGCCGGGACAACGATAGCCAAAAACATTCAGTACTTC. It translates to CASSAGTTIAKNIQYF.

CDR3 sequence (DNA): TGTGCCAGCAGTTCCATGTCAGGCGGGACTAATGAAAAACTGTTTTTT. Its translation is CASSSMSGGTNEKLFF. The rearrangement uses TRBV28 and TRBJ1-4; D not resolved. The CDR3 spans 16 residues. The V end lost 4 bases, the J end lost 2 bases, and 14 bases lay between the germline ends. CDR1 is MDHEN and CDR2 is SYDVKM in the germline V gene.